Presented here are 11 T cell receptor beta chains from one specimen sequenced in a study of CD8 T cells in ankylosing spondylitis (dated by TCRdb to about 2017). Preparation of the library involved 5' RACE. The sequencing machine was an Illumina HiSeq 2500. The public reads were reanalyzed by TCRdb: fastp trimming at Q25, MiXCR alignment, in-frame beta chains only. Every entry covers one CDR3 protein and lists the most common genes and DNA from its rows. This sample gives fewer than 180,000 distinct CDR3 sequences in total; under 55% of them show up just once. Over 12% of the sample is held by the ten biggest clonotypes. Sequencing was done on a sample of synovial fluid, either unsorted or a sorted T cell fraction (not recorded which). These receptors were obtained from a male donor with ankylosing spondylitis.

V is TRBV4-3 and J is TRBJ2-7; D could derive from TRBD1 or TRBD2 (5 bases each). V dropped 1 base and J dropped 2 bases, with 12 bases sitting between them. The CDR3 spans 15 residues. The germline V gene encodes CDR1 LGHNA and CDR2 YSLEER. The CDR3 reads CASSQGWGIAYEQYF. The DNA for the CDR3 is TGCGCCAGCAGCCAAGGTTGGGGGATTGCCTACGAGCAGTACTTC.

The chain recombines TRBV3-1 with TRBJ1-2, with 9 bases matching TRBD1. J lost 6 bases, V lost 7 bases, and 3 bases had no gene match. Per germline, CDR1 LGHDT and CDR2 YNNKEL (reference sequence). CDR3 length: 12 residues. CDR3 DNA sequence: TGTGCCAGCACCGGACAGGGGCATGGCTACACCTTC. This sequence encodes CASTGQGHGYTF.

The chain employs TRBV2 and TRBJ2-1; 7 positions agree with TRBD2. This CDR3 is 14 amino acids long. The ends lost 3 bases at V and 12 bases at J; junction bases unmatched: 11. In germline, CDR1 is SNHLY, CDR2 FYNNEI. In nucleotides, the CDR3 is TGTGCCAGCAGTGACGGAGGCGGGGGAAACGGGCAGTTCTTC. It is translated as CASSDGGGGNGQFF.

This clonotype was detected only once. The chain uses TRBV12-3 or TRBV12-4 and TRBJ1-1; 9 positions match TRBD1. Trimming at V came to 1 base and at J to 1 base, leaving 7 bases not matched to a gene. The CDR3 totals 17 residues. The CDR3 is CASSLGTGEGTNTEAFF. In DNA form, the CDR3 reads TGTGCCAGCAGTTTAGGGACAGGGGAGGGGACGAACACTGAAGCTTTCTTT.

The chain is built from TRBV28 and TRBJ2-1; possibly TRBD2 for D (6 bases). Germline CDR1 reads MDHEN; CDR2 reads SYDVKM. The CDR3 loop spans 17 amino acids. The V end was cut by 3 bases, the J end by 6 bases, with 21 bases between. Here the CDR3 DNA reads TGTGCCAGCAGTTTCTTCTCCCGGGACTCACTGACCAATGAGCAGTTCTTC. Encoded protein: CASSFFSRDSLTNEQFF.

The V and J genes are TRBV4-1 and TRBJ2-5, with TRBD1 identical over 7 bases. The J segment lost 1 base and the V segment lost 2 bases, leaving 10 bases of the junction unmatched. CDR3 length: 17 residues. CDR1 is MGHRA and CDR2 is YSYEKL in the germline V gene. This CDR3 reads CASSQPRGGQTQETQYF. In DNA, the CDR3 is TGCGCCAGCAGCCAACCCCGAGGGGGACAGACCCAAGAGACCCAGTACTTC.

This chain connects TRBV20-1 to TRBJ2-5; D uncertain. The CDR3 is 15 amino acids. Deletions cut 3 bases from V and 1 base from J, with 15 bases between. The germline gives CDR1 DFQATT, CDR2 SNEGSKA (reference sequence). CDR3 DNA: TGCAGTGCTAGCGGTCTTGGAGTCCGCCAAGAGACCCAGTACTTC. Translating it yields CSASGLGVRQETQYF.

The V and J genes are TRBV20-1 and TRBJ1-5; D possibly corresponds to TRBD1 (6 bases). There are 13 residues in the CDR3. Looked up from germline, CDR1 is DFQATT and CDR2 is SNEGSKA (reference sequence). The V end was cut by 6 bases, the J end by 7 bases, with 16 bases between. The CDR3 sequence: CSAAGTPVQPQHF. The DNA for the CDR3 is TGCAGTGCGGCCGGGACACCCGTACAGCCCCAGCATTTT.

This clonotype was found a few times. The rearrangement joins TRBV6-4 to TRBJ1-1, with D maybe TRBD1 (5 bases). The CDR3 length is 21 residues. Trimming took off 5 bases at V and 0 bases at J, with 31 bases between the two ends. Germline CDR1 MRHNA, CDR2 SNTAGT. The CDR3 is CASSPMLGGVSGLTMNTEAFF. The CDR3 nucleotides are TGTGCCAGCAGTCCTATGCTGGGGGGGGTCAGCGGGCTAACCATGAACACTGAAGCTTTCTTT.

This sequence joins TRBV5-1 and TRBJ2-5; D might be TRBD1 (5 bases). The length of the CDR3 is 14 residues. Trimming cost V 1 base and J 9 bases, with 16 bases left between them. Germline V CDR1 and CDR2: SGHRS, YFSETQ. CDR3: CASSLTGGAIPQYF. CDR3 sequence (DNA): TGCGCCAGCAGCTTGACAGGCGGTGCCATTCCCCAGTACTTC.

The CDR3 bases are TGTGCCAGCAGCGCCGGGACAGGGGGGATCTACAATGAGCAGTTCTTC. Residues: CASSAGTGGIYNEQFF. This sequence joins TRBV9 and TRBJ2-1; 11 bases line up with TRBD1. This CDR3 is built from 16 residues. Germline trimming cut 3 bases from V and 3 bases from J; bases unmatched to any gene: 5. Germline V CDR1 and CDR2: SGDLS, YYNGEE. Full variable domain (outside the CDR3, taken from reference TRBV9 and TRBJ2-1): DSGVTQTPKHLITATGQRVTLRCSPRSGDLSVYWYQQSLDQGLQFLIQYYNGEERAKGNILERFSAQQFPDLHSELNLSSLELGDSALYFCASSAGTGGIYNEQFFGPGTRLTVL.